A single sample is the source of the 27 T cell receptor beta chains below, sequenced in a study of identical twins. TCRdb processed the 5' RACE reads anew with MiXCR; each CDR3 protein has one entry. The table records under 300,000 distinct CDR3 sequences, more than 12% of them present only once. The specimen was memory (CD45RO+) T cells sorted from blood. These receptor sequences come from a woman under 30 in good health.

This clonotype showed up just a few times. The V call is TRBV10-3, the J call TRBJ2-5; D possibly corresponds to TRBD2 (5 bases). Germline V CDR1 and CDR2: ENHRY, SYGVKD. This CDR3 region has 15 residues. With 3 bases removed from V and 2 bases from J, the gap between germline ends came to 13 bases. The DNA of the CDR3 is TGTGCCATCAGTGACTCGCGGGCTATTCAAGAGACCCAGTACTTC. As protein: CAISDSRAIQETQYF.

The rearrangement uses TRBV7-2 and TRBJ2-1; TRBD2 matches 8 bases. J lost 2 bases, V lost 3 bases, and 6 bases had no gene match. The germline gives CDR1 SGHTA, CDR2 FQGNSA. CDR3 size: 16 residues. CDR3 coding DNA: TGTGCCAGCAGCTTGAGCGGGAGAGGACCCTACAATGAGCAGTTCTTC. Its protein product is CASSLSGRGPYNEQFF.

This chain uses TRBV2 with TRBJ2-3, with TRBD2 matching 7 bases. V was pared by 11 bases and J by 7 bases, with 6 bases of the junction left unmatched. The CDR3 totals 11 residues. Germline values: CDR1 SNHLY, CDR2 FYNNEI. CDR3 region: CASTGGYTQYF. DNA of the CDR3: TGTGCCTCCACGGGGGGATATACGCAGTATTTT.

This clonotype was recorded at least ten times. This chain joins TRBV12-3 or TRBV12-4 and TRBJ2-1; D is unresolved. Between the trimmed V and J ends, which lost 7 bases and 3 bases, there was a span of 13 bases. This CDR3 spans 14 amino acids. The CDR3 DNA follows: TGTGCCAGCACCCATTCTGGCCACTACAATGAGCAGTTCTTC. It specifies CASTHSGHYNEQFF.

This clonotype came up a few times. This chain uses TRBV20-1 with TRBJ2-7; possible D gene TRBD2, 6 bases. Germline CDR1 reads DFQATT; CDR2 reads SNEGSKA (reference sequence). Trimming cost V 5 bases and J 3 bases, with 17 bases left between them. There are 14 residues in the CDR3. In nucleotides, the CDR3 is TGCAGTGCTGTCCTGACTAGTATGGGCTACGAGCAGTACTTC. Its protein product is CSAVLTSMGYEQYF.

This clonotype was recorded once. This could be a read error, since a much larger clone is one nucleotide away. The chain links TRBV20-1 to TRBJ1-1; no clear D. This CDR3 contains 13 residues. CDR1 and CDR2 (germline): DFQATT, SNEGSKA (reference sequence). CDR3 sequence (DNA): TGCAGTGCTGGAGATCTTACTAACACTGAAGCTTTCTTT. This sequence encodes CSAGDLTNTEAFF.

This clonotype was counted between two and nine times. The V call is TRBV11-2, the J call TRBJ2-7; no clear D gene. V lost 0 bases, J lost 2 bases, and 8 bases lay in between. This CDR3 region has 14 residues. Germline V gene sequence: CDR1 SGHAT, CDR2 FQNNGV. This CDR3 is CASSLERGAYEQYF. The CDR3 DNA sequence: TGTGCCAGCAGCTTAGAGAGAGGCGCCTACGAGCAGTACTTC.

This clonotype was seen more than once but under ten times. V gene TRBV12-3 or TRBV12-4 combines with J gene TRBJ2-1, with TRBD2 matching over 8 bases. This CDR3 contains 16 residues. The V segment lost 3 bases and the J segment 3 bases; nucleotides outside the gene matches: 7. CDR3 DNA sequence: TGTGCCAGCAGTTTTGGAGCGGGGGACTACTACAATGAGCAGTTCTTC. Translation: CASSFGAGDYYNEQFF.

This clonotype was recorded a few times. This sequence joins TRBV15 and TRBJ1-6, with TRBD1 matching 7 bases. V gave up 5 bases and J gave up 7 bases; unmatched junction bases: 14. CDR3 length: 17 residues. Per germline, CDR1 LNHNV and CDR2 YYDKDF (reference sequence). CDR3 coding DNA: TGTGCCACCAGCGTTAGTGGTCGAGGGGGCGCGAATTCACCCCTCCACTTT. Translation: CATSVSGRGGANSPLHF.

V gene TRBV9 combines with J gene TRBJ1-5; 9 bases match TRBD1. Germline V gene data show CDR1 as SGDLS and CDR2 as YYNGEE. The CDR3 extends over 15 amino acids. With 0 bases clipped from V and 8 bases from J, the junction kept 6 bases outside the gene matches. The CDR3 nucleotides read TGTGCCAGCAGCGTAGATGGACAGGGGTATGAGCCCCAGCATTTT. Its translation is CASSVDGQGYEPQHF. The full variable domain, its missing parts supplied by reference TRBV9 and TRBJ1-5, is DSGVTQTPKHLITATGQRVTLRCSPRSGDLSVYWYQQSLDQGLQFLIQYYNGEERAKGNILERFSAQQFPDLHSELNLSSLELGDSALYFCASSVDGQGYEPQHFGDGTRLSIL.

This chain joins TRBV5-1 and TRBJ2-3, with D unclear. V lost 4 bases to trimming and J lost 6 bases, with 12 bases between them. This CDR3 comprises 13 residues. Germline V gives CDR1 SGHRS, CDR2 YFSETQ. The CDR3 bases are TGCGCCAGCAGCGCCACCGTCCGGGATACGCAGTATTTT. It specifies CASSATVRDTQYF.

The CDR3 loop reads CASSPETGKISYGYTF. The CDR3, as DNA: TGTGCCAGTAGTCCCGAGACAGGGAAAATCAGCTATGGCTACACCTTC. The chain recombines TRBV19 with TRBJ1-2, with 7 positions matching TRBD1. V shed 5 bases and J 4 bases; nucleotides not matched to a gene: 13. The CDR3 is 16 amino acids. The germline CDR1 and CDR2 sequences are LNHDA and SQIVND (reference sequence).

The J gene is TRBJ2-5, the V gene TRBV20-1, with D possibly TRBD2 on 6 matching bases. Germline V gene data show CDR1 as DFQATT and CDR2 as SNEGSKA (reference sequence). The CDR3 loop spans 13 amino acids. V was shortened by 3 bases and J by 5 bases, with 13 bases between the two germline ends. The CDR3 spells CSARGTAGETQYF. The CDR3 coding sequence is TGCAGTGCTAGGGGGACTGCGGGGGAGACCCAGTACTTC.

The chain recombines TRBV7-3 with TRBJ2-6, with D hard to call. V shed 2 bases and J shed 1 base, with 12 bases lying between them. Germline CDR1 and CDR2: SGHTA and FQGTGA. The CDR3 has 17 residues. CDR3 coding DNA: TGTGCCAGCAGCTTATTCCCTATCACATCTGGGGCCAACGTCCTGACTTTC. This translates into CASSLFPITSGANVLTF.

This clonotype was picked up many times. The J gene is TRBJ1-2, the V gene TRBV7-9; D call uncertain. Germline CDR1 reads SEHNR; CDR2 reads FQNEAQ (reference sequence). The CDR3 has 14 residues. Trimming stripped 4 bases from V and 1 base from J, with 10 bases between. CDR3 amino acids: CASSSGPVNYGYTF. The CDR3 DNA reads as TGTGCCAGCAGCTCCGGACCGGTTAACTATGGCTACACCTTC. Full variable domain (remainder filled in from reference TRBV7-9 and TRBJ1-2): DTGVSQNPRHKITKRGQNVTFRCDPISEHNRLYWYRQTLGQGPEFLTYFQNEAQLEKSRLLSDRFSAERPKGSFSTLEIQRTEQGDSAMYLCASSSGPVNYGYTFGSGTRLTVV.

The J gene is TRBJ2-3, the V gene TRBV10-1; a weak D match, TRBD1 (5 bases). Trimming removed 0 bases from V and 4 bases from J, with 8 bases in between. The germline CDR1 and CDR2 sequences are WNHNN and SYGVQD (reference sequence). This CDR3 has 14 amino acids. CDR3 sequence (DNA): TGCGCCAGCAGTGAGTCCGGCAGGGCAGATACGCAGTATTTT. Translation: CASSESGRADTQYF.

The chain has TRBV2 and TRBJ1-1; 11 nucleotides match TRBD1. Per the germline V gene, CDR1 is SNHLY and CDR2 is FYNNEI. The CDR3 is made up of 15 amino acids. The J segment lost 4 bases and the V segment lost 9 bases, leaving 10 bases of the junction unmatched. CDR3 amino acids: CASTRDRGFGTEAFF. The CDR3 DNA reads TGTGCCAGTACCAGGGACAGGGGGTTCGGCACTGAAGCTTTCTTT.

The CDR3: CASSPPGTGPFATNEKLFF. The DNA for the CDR3 is TGTGCCAGCAGCCCCCCGGGCACAGGGCCCTTTGCAACTAATGAAAAACTGTTTTTT. V and J are TRBV5-6 and TRBJ1-4; perhaps TRBD1 as D (6 bases). The V and J ends lost 4 bases and 0 bases respectively, with 22 bases between them. Looked up from germline, CDR1 is SGHDT and CDR2 is YYEEEE. CDR3 length equals 19 residues. The whole variable domain, filled in from reference TRBV5-6 and TRBJ1-4, reads DAGVTQSPTHLIKTRGQQVTLRCSPKSGHDTVSWYQQALGQGPQFIFQYYEEEERQRGNFPDRFSGHQFPNYSSELNVNALLLGDSALYLCASSPPGTGPFATNEKLFFGSGTQLSVL.

The V and J genes are TRBV5-5 and TRBJ2-3; 10 positions agree with TRBD2. J lost 3 bases, V lost 2 bases, and 9 bases had no gene match. This CDR3 is built from 17 residues. CDR1 is SGHKS, CDR2 YYEKEE, per germline (reference sequence). The chain's CDR3 is CASSFQASGSNTDTQYF. CDR3 DNA sequence: TGTGCCAGCAGCTTCCAAGCTAGCGGGAGTAATACAGATACGCAGTATTTT.

This rearrangement joins TRBV2 to TRBJ1-4; no reliable D call. V shed 6 bases and J shed 8 bases, with 10 bases lying between them. The germline V gene encodes CDR1 SNHLY and CDR2 FYNNEI. This CDR3 region has 12 residues. The CDR3 reads CASRANVEKLFF. DNA for the CDR3: TGTGCCAGCAGGGCAAACGTGGAAAAACTGTTTTTT. Combining the CDR3 with reference TRBV2 and TRBJ1-4 gives the whole variable domain EPEVTQTPSHQVTQMGQEVILRCVPISNHLYFYWYRQILGQKVEFLVSFYNNEISEKSEIFDDQFSVERPDGSNFTLKIRSTKLEDSAMYFCASRANVEKLFFGSGTQLSVL.

The chain couples TRBV10-2 to TRBJ1-6; D may be TRBD1 (6 bases). This CDR3 region has 13 residues. Trimming took off 7 bases at V and 10 bases at J, with 14 bases between the two ends. Germline V gene sequence: CDR1 WSHSY, CDR2 SAAADI. CDR3 loop: CASTGQLRSPLHF. DNA of the CDR3: TGCGCCAGCACTGGACAGCTAAGATCACCCCTCCACTTT.

The chain links TRBV20-1 to TRBJ2-7; 10 nucleotides align to TRBD1. The CDR3 sequence is 15 residues long. Per the germline V gene, CDR1 is DFQATT and CDR2 is SNEGSKA (reference sequence). The V segment lost 0 bases and the J segment 3 bases; nucleotides outside the gene matches: 5. CDR3 loop: CSARDPRDRGYEQYF. As DNA, the CDR3 is TGCAGTGCTAGAGATCCGAGGGACAGGGGCTACGAGCAGTACTTC.

V and J are TRBV27 and TRBJ2-3; possible D gene TRBD2, 6 bases. V was shortened by 6 bases and J by 4 bases, with 14 bases between the two germline ends. This CDR3 is 14 amino acids long. The V gene's germline CDR1 is MNHEY and CDR2 SMNVEV (reference sequence). The CDR3 nucleotides read TGTGCCAGCAGCCCCTCGTGGGGGGCAGATACGCAGTATTTT. Its translation: CASSPSWGADTQYF.

This rearrangement joins TRBV30 to TRBJ2-1; 10 bases line up with TRBD2. The CDR3 runs to 15 residues. The V and J ends lost 2 bases and 3 bases, in that order; junction bases with no gene match: 4. Looked up from germline, CDR1 is GTSNPN and CDR2 is SVGIG (reference sequence). Written as DNA, the CDR3 is TGTGCCTGGAGTCGAACTAGCGGGGACTACAATGAGCAGTTCTTC. Protein: CAWSRTSGDYNEQFF.

The chain links TRBV7-2 to TRBJ2-3; TRBD2 is a possible D gene (6 bases). The germline V and J ends were trimmed by 3 bases and 2 bases, with 15 bases remaining between them. The CDR3 runs to 16 residues. CDR1 and CDR2 from the germline V gene are SGHTA and FQGNSA. CDR3 protein: CASSFSGFGDTDTQYF. The CDR3 nucleotides read TGTGCCAGCAGCTTTAGCGGTTTTGGTGACACAGATACGCAGTATTTT. Drawing the rest from reference TRBV7-2 and TRBJ2-3, the complete variable domain is GAGVSQSPSNKVTEKGKDVELRCDPISGHTALYWYRQSLGQGLEFLIYFQGNSAPDKSGLPSDRFSAERTGGSVSTLTIQRTQQEDSAVYLCASSFSGFGDTDTQYFGPGTRLTVL.

The chain joins TRBV20-1 to TRBJ2-3, with a weak D call TRBD1 (5 bases). The germline V gene encodes CDR1 DFQATT and CDR2 SNEGSKA (reference sequence). The CDR3 extends over 13 amino acids. The V end lost 2 bases, the J end lost 5 bases, and 11 bases lay between the germline ends. CDR3 coding DNA: TGCAGTGCTAGACCCCTAGGGGAAGATACGCAGTATTTT. Its protein product is CSARPLGEDTQYF.

The genes are TRBV4-3 and TRBJ2-1; D unresolved. CDR3 length equals 12 residues. V was shortened by 3 bases and J by 10 bases, with 10 bases between the two germline ends. CDR1 LGHNA and CDR2 YSLEER come from the germline V gene. The CDR3 is CASSHTIGEQFF. As DNA, the CDR3 is TGCGCCAGCAGCCACACCATAGGGGAGCAGTTCTTC.